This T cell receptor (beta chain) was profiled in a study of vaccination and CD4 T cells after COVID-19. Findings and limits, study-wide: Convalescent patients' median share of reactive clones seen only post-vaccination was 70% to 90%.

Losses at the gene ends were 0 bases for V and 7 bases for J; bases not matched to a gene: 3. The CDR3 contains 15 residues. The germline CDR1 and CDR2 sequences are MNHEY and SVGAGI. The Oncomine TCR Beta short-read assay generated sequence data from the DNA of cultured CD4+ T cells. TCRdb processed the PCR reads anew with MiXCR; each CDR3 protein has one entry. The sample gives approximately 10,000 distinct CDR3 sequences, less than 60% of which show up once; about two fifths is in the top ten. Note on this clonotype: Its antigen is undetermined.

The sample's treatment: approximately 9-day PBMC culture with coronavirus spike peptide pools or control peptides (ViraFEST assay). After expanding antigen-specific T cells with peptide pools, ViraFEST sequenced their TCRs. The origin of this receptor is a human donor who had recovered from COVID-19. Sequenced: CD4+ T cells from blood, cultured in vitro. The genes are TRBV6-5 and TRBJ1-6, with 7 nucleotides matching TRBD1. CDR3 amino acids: CASSYSGQSNSPLHF. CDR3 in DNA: TGTGCCAGCAGTTACTCGGGACAGAGCAATTCACCCCTCCACTTT.